This TCR beta chain was documented in a study of spatial heterogeneity in lung cancer. Study overall: Consistently, beta-chain sequences turned up in larger numbers than alpha-chain sequences did. TCR and UMI combinations that were unique each appeared, on average, more than ten times in raw reads.

Worth noting for this clonotype: Antigen unknown.

Time point given: sample taken at primary tumor resection. Unsorted tumor, nontumor lung tissue or cryopreserved PBMC supplied the whole RNA. Study conclusions and caveats: At tumor resection, ubiquitous expanded TCRs were detected in blood more often than later.

Individually, TCR cDNA molecules were each labelled with a unique molecular identifier. TCRdb analysed the 5' RACE reads with MiXCR anew, one entry per CDR3 protein. The profile shows about 75,000 distinct CDR3 sequences, about 14% of them singletons. The CDR3 extends over 14 amino acids. Trimming at V came to 0 bases and at J to 4 bases, leaving 5 bases not matched to a gene. Germline CDR1 and CDR2: DFQATT and SNEGSKA (reference sequence). This receptor was obtained from a male donor with early-stage non-small cell lung cancer. Material: PBMCs, obtained at surgery. The chain joins TRBV20-1 to TRBJ2-7; TRBD2 agrees at 8 bases. CDR3 in DNA: TGCAGTGCTAGAGATCGGTCTAGCGGGTACGAGCAGTACTTC. Protein: CSARDRSSGYEQYF.